The clone carrying this T cell receptor delta chain was detected only a few times. Its cognate antigen is unknown. The junction departs from the called germline gene at one end, perhaps through a read error. The template was reverse-transcribed extracted RNA. Multiplex PCR used pooled V-gene forward primers and a constant-region reverse primer to amplify CDR3s. With CATT, TCRdb re-called clones from the multiplex PCR reads. Among under 30,000 delta-chain clones listed, more than 6.5% were seen once. The CDR3 extends over 14 amino acids. Germline V CDR1 and CDR2: TSWWSYY, QGS. The data are from a study of Vδ1+ human thymocytes. Study-level results: Highly polyclonal TRG and TRD repertoires with Gaussian CDR3 length distributions appeared in thymus.

The sample was Vdelta1+ gamma-delta thymocytes from the thymus. Documented subset: FACS-sorted CD3+ TCRalphabeta- TCRVdelta1+ TCRVdelta2- thymocytes. The chain uses TRDV1 and TRDJ1, with a tentative D call TRDD3 (6 bases). The receptor's source is a girl younger than two who had congenital heart surgery. The DNA for the CDR3 is TGTGCTCTTGGGAACTTCAGGGGGACCGATAAACTCACCTTT. Translation: CALGNFRGTDKLTF.